Each of the 13 T cell receptor beta chains below was sequenced from the same sample in a study of beta chain features in type 1 diabetes. Study-level findings and limits: Shortening that was moderate but significant affected the TCRB CDR3s of Type 1 diabetes patients in all four CD4+ subsets.

Antigen specificity for these receptors is unknown. Every bit of the isolated RNA underwent reverse transcription, so sequencing read expressed TCRB transcripts. Sequencing used immunoSEQ multiplex PCR; TCRdb keeps in-frame clones, though not all of them. The sample consists of 130,000 to 150,000 clones, around an eighth of them appearing once. The sequenced sample consisted of central memory CD4+ T cells from blood. The receptors originated from a man aged 18 to 30 with type 1 diabetes.

V and J are TRBV28 and TRBJ2-7; 8 bases map to TRBD1. Germline V gene lookup returns CDR1 MDHEN and CDR2 SYDVKM. This CDR3 is built from 14 residues. Germline trimming cut 5 bases from V and 0 bases from J; bases unmatched to any gene: 3. This CDR3 is CASSRTGLSYEQYF. The CDR3 DNA follows: TGTGCCAGCAGTCGGACAGGGCTCTCCTACGAGCAGTACTTC.

As concerns this clone: Other DNA sequences in the sample encode the same CDR3. The chain employs TRBV30 and TRBJ1-5; D not resolved. The length of the CDR3 is 14 residues. CDR1 is GTSNPN and CDR2 is SVGIG in the germline V gene (reference sequence). Trimming took off 0 bases at V and 1 base at J, with 7 bases between the two ends. The CDR3 here is CAWSVVGSNQPQHF. Written as DNA, the CDR3 is TGTGCCTGGAGTGTAGTAGGGAGCAATCAGCCCCAGCATTTT.

This chain uses TRBV5-4 with TRBJ2-3, with D unresolved. From germline, CDR1 is SGHNT and CDR2 YYREEE (reference sequence). Trimming removed 4 bases at V and 1 base at J, with 16 bases between. The CDR3 spans 16 residues. The CDR3 region has the DNA TGTGCCAGCAGCCCCAAAACCCGCCCGGGCACAGATACGCAGTATTTT. Protein product: CASSPKTRPGTDTQYF.

The table lists this clone with a few counts. The chain is built from TRBV10-2 and TRBJ1-1; no clear D. Trimming pared 3 bases from V and 7 bases from J, leaving 9 bases between. This CDR3 has 12 residues. Germline V gives CDR1 WSHSY, CDR2 SAAADI. The CDR3 DNA reads TGCGCCAGCAGTGAAGGGCAGCTTGAAGCTTTCTTT. Its protein is CASSEGQLEAFF.

This sequence joins TRBV21-1 and TRBJ2-1. TRBV21-1 has pseudogene status. The CDR3 is made up of 17 amino acids. The CDR3 spells CASSPPGGPLPYNEQFF. The CDR3 nucleotides are TGTGCCAGCAGCCCCCCGGGCGGACCTTTACCCTACAATGAGCAGTTCTTC.

This clone was seen only a few times. The gene calls are TRBV5-1 and TRBJ2-1; D gene ambiguous. The germline V gene has CDR1 SGHRS and CDR2 YFSETQ. This CDR3 is 15 amino acids long. With 0 bases removed from V and 0 bases from J, the gap between germline ends came to 7 bases. CDR3 amino acids: CASSLAASSYNEQFF. The DNA for the CDR3 is TGCGCCAGCAGCTTGGCGGCCAGCTCCTACAATGAGCAGTTCTTC.

The J gene is TRBJ1-6, the V gene TRBV5-1; TRBD1 matches at 8 bases. V trimming: 4 bases; J trimming: 9 bases; junction bases outside the gene matches: 6. CDR3 length: 14 amino acids. Germline V CDR1 and CDR2: SGHRS, YFSETQ. The CDR3 is CASSLGQEISPLHF. As DNA, the CDR3 is TGCGCCAGCAGCCTGGGACAGGAGATTTCACCCCTCCACTTT.

In this sample, this clone turned up a few times. This sequence joins TRBV2 and TRBJ1-1; possibly TRBD1 for D (5 bases). The CDR3 sequence is 14 residues long. Germline-derived CDR1 and CDR2 are SNHLY and FYNNEI. V lost 6 bases, J lost 5 bases, and 16 bases lay in between. The CDR3 region has the DNA TGTGCCAGCAGAGTACAGGAGGGTGGGACTGAAGCTTTCTTT. This encodes CASRVQEGGTEAFF.

V gene TRBV7-9 combines with J gene TRBJ2-3; 10 nucleotides agree with TRBD1. V was clipped by 3 bases and J by 0 bases; unmatched bases: 6. Germline CDR1 reads SEHNR; CDR2 reads FQNEAQ (reference sequence). The CDR3 is made up of 17 amino acids. CDR3 bases: TGTGCCAGCAGCTTCCTGACAGGGGGCCTTAGCACAGATACGCAGTATTTT. This codes for CASSFLTGGLSTDTQYF.

This sequence joins TRBV28 and TRBJ1-1; D ambiguous. The germline gives CDR1 MDHEN, CDR2 SYDVKM. Deletions cut 6 bases from V and 10 bases from J, with 15 bases between. This CDR3 contains 12 residues. The chain's CDR3 is CASSPRVITAFF. CDR3 in DNA: TGTGCCAGCAGCCCCCGGGTTATAACAGCTTTCTTT.

The chain employs TRBV9 and TRBJ2-1; D is possibly TRBD2 (6 bases). Trimming stripped 0 bases from V and 0 bases from J, with 7 bases between. This CDR3 comprises 15 residues. Germline values: CDR1 SGDLS, CDR2 YYNGEE. Here the CDR3 reads CASSVEGLSYNEQFF. As DNA, the CDR3 is TGTGCCAGCAGCGTAGAGGGACTCTCCTACAATGAGCAGTTCTTC.

This clone was observed a few times. CDR3 in DNA: TGTGCCAGCAGCCAGCGGGACAGGGACGGGAAGAGCGAGCAGTACTTC. Protein: CASSQRDRDGKSEQYF. The chain joins TRBV7-9 to TRBJ2-7, with 9 bases identical to TRBD1. V lost 5 bases and J lost 6; bases outside the gene matches: 14. Germline-derived CDR1 and CDR2 are SEHNR and FQNEAQ (reference sequence). The CDR3 contains 16 residues.

The sample holds many counts of this clone. This CDR3 is also generated by other DNA sequences in the sample. The rearrangement uses TRBV29-1 and TRBJ2-3; TRBD1 matches at 9 bases. Germline CDR1 is SQVTM and CDR2 is ANQGSEA. The CDR3 covers 19 residues. Losses at the gene ends were 4 bases for V and 0 bases for J; bases not matched to a gene: 17. The CDR3 DNA sequence: TGCAGCGTTGCGAGGGACAGGGCAAGAGTTCGCTCTAGCACAGATACGCAGTATTTT. It yields the protein CSVARDRARVRSSTDTQYF.